This is a list of T cell receptor beta chains from one sample in a study of identifying expanded T cells in peripheral blood. Generated by immunoSEQ multiplex PCR, the TCRdb table keeps only in-frame clones and is missing some. Among 100,000 or so clones, over 75% were seen once, and the ten largest hold approximately 6%. Sequenced sample: blood. The receptors were sampled from a person between 18 and 69 years old in good health. The CDR3 runs from the conserved cysteine through the conserved F or W. A D gene is named only where the DNA matches it firmly. Only part of the rows carry a size: once, few, many, or a class if the clone is expanded.

d_call	clone_size	v_call	j_call	cdr3_nt	cdr3_aa
NA	NA	TRBV30	TRBJ2-7	TGTGCCTGGGGGTCAGCGACCTACGAGCAGTACTTC	CAWGSATYEQYF
NA	NA	TRBV27	TRBJ1-1	TGTGCCAGCAGTTTATATAAGGGGAGCACTGAAGCTTTCTTT	CASSLYKGSTEAFF
TRBD1	once	TRBV29-1	TRBJ1-3	TGCAGCGTTGGAGACAGGGTCGGAAACACCATATATTTT	CSVGDRVGNTIYF
TRBD2	NA	TRBV5-5	TRBJ2-1	TGTGCCAGCAGCTTCGAATGGGAGGGCCACAATGAGCAGTTCTTC	CASSFEWEGHNEQFF
TRBD1	NA	TRBV30	TRBJ2-3	TGTGCCTGGAGTGCCTTCCCTCACGGGACAGGGGTGGGTGATACGCAGTATTTT	CAWSAFPHGTGVGDTQYF
TRBD1	NA	TRBV9	TRBJ2-7	TGTGCCAGCAGTTCGACAGGGGGCATCTACGAGCAGTACTTC	CASSSTGGIYEQYF
NA	once	TRBV4-2	TRBJ2-1	TGTGCCAGCAGCCCCGGCACAGTCTCCTACAATGAGCAGTTCTTC	CASSPGTVSYNEQFF
NA	NA	TRBV27	TRBJ1-5	TGTGCCAGCAGTGCCGGGACACTTCAGCCCCAGCATTTT	CASSAGTLQPQHF
NA	NA	TRBV5-1	TRBJ2-3	TGCGCCAGCAGCTTGAAACCAGATACGCAGTATTTT	CASSLKPDTQYF
NA	NA	TRBV4-1	TRBJ2-7	TGCGCCAGCAGCCAAGATTACACAGTGCGGACCTACGAGCAGTACTTC	CASSQDYTVRTYEQYF
TRBD2	NA	TRBV7-3	TRBJ2-3	TGTGCCAGCAGCTTAACGCTAGCGGGGTACACAGATACGCAGTATTTT	CASSLTLAGYTDTQYF
NA	once	TRBV7-2	TRBJ1-1	TGTGCCAGCAGCTTAGTGGCAGACTCCAAAGCTTTCTTT	CASSLVADSKAFF
TRBD2	once	TRBV6-5	TRBJ2-7	TGTGCCAGCAGCCCCGGGGGAGCGGGGGGCTACGAGCAGTACTTC	CASSPGGAGGYEQYF
NA	NA	TRBV5-1	TRBJ2-5	TGCGCCAGCAGCTTAGGAGGGTCCATAGGATTAGAGACCCAGTACTTC	CASSLGGSIGLETQYF